The next 22 T cell receptor beta chains were all read from a single sample in a study of shared clonotypes between healthy human individuals. TCRdb's copy holds only in-frame clones and misses some; the assay was immunoSEQ multiplex PCR. The data contain about 2.3 million clones, about nine tenths of them seen just once; the ten biggest clones take up 0.37%. The sequenced sample was naive CD4+ T cells from PBMCs. The subset denotes: CD45RA+ positively selected. The source is a man younger than 35 in good health. Some clones in this sample may be carry-over from other donors' samples.

The chain couples TRBV7-2 to TRBJ2-1, with no clear D. CDR1 SGHTA and CDR2 FQGNSA come from the germline V gene. The CDR3 is 12 residues long. The germline V and J ends were trimmed by 1 base and 13 bases, with 11 bases remaining between them. Here the CDR3 reads CASSLVLKPQFF. Written as DNA, the CDR3 is TGTGCCAGCAGCTTAGTCCTAAAGCCCCAGTTCTTC.

The chain recombines TRBV5-1 with TRBJ2-2; 10 nucleotides align to TRBD2. CDR1 SGHRS and CDR2 YFSETQ come from the germline V gene. CDR3 length: 15 amino acids. V lost 3 bases, J lost 6 bases, and 5 bases stayed unmatched. The CDR3 here is CASSSSGRASGELFF. The CDR3 DNA reads as TGCGCCAGCAGCTCAAGCGGGAGGGCCTCCGGGGAGCTGTTTTTT.

The chain carries TRBV5-1 and TRBJ2-1, with 8 bases identical to TRBD2. Germline CDR1 reads SGHRS; CDR2 reads YFSETQ. The CDR3 sequence is 16 residues long. The V segment lost 3 bases and the J segment 6 bases; nucleotides outside the gene matches: 11. The CDR3 DNA reads TGCGCCAGCAGCTCGCAACCATCAGCGGGAGCCAATGAGCAGTTCTTC. This encodes CASSSQPSAGANEQFF. Supplemented by reference TRBV5-1 and TRBJ2-1, the full variable domain reads KAGVTQTPRYLIKTRGQQVTLSCSPISGHRSVSWYQQTPGQGLQFLFEYFSETQRNKGNFPGRFSGRQFSNSRSEMNVSTLELGDSALYLCASSSQPSAGANEQFFGPGTRLTVL.

The V and J genes are TRBV4-3 and TRBJ2-6, with D perhaps TRBD2 (6 bases). The germline V gene has CDR1 LGHNA and CDR2 YSLEER. Trimming took off 4 bases at V and 4 bases at J, with 14 bases between the two ends. The CDR3 is made up of 16 amino acids. The CDR3, as DNA: TGCGCCAGCAGCCCCCCCGGGGAGGTCGGGGCCAACGTCCTGACTTTC. Translated, it gives CASSPPGEVGANVLTF.

The chain's CDR3 is CASSRRQGGTGELFF. The CDR3, as DNA: TGTGCCAGCAGTCGACGACAGGGAGGCACCGGGGAGCTGTTTTTT. This rearrangement joins TRBV5-4 to TRBJ2-2; perhaps TRBD1 as D (7 bases). The germline V and J ends were trimmed by 5 bases and 4 bases, with 15 bases remaining between them. Germline lookup yields CDR1 SGHNT and CDR2 YYREEE (reference sequence). This CDR3 has 15 residues.

The rearrangement uses TRBV19 and TRBJ2-3, with 9 bases matching TRBD2. CDR3 length: 15 amino acids. Losses at the gene ends were 1 base for V and 3 bases for J; bases not matched to a gene: 2. Germline loops: CDR1 LNHDA, CDR2 SQIVND (reference sequence). This chain's CDR3 is CASSIGTSETDTQYF. The DNA for the CDR3 is TGTGCCAGTAGTATAGGGACTAGCGAGACAGATACGCAGTATTTT.

The chain links TRBV5-3 to TRBJ2-7, with 9 positions matching TRBD2. TRBV5-3 is sorted into the ORF group, with uncertain function. The ends lost 4 bases at V and 4 bases at J; junction bases unmatched: 9. CDR3 length equals 15 residues. DNA for the CDR3: TGTGCCAGAAGCGAGACCGGGACTAGCCTTTACGAGCAGTACTTC. Its translation is CARSETGTSLYEQYF.

J is TRBJ1-5 and V is TRBV6-6; TRBD1 matches at 7 bases. CDR3 length equals 15 residues. Germline CDR1 MNHNY, CDR2 SVGAGI (reference sequence). V shed 6 bases and J 5 bases; nucleotides not matched to a gene: 10. The CDR3 loop reads CASSLRQGVHQPQHF. In DNA, the CDR3 is TGTGCCAGCAGCTTAAGACAGGGAGTACATCAGCCCCAGCATTTT.

The genes are TRBV13 and TRBJ2-7; 8 nucleotides align to TRBD1. The length of the CDR3 is 18 residues. Trimming took 0 bases from V and 2 from J; bases not matched to a gene: 12. CDR1 is PRHDT, CDR2 FYEKMQ, per germline (reference sequence). In DNA form, the CDR3 reads TGTGCCAGCAGCTTAGGCCTTCTTCGGCGGGACAGGACCTACGAGCAGTACTTC. This translates into CASSLGLLRRDRTYEQYF.

CDR3 sequence reads: CASSLGTGGNNEQFF. CDR3 nucleotides: TGTGCCAGCAGCTTAGGGACGGGAGGAAACAATGAGCAGTTCTTC. The rearrangement uses TRBV11-2 and TRBJ2-1, with TRBD2 identical over 7 bases. V trimming: 1 base; J trimming: 5 bases; junction bases outside the gene matches: 5. The CDR3 has 15 amino acids. The germline gives CDR1 SGHAT, CDR2 FQNNGV.

J is TRBJ2-7 and V is TRBV10-3; D possibly matches TRBD1 or TRBD2 (5 bases each). The CDR3 extends over 13 amino acids. The V gene lost 9 bases and the J gene lost 3 bases, with 15 bases spanning the gap. Germline CDR1 ENHRY, CDR2 SYGVKD. The CDR3 coding sequence is TGTGCCATAGAGAGGGACGGTGGCTACGAGCAGTACTTC. Protein product: CAIERDGGYEQYF.

The chain uses TRBV30 and TRBJ2-7, with TRBD1 matching over 9 bases. J lost 6 bases, V lost 1 base, and 7 bases had no gene match. The CDR3 spans 14 residues. Germline V gene data show CDR1 as GTSNPN and CDR2 as SVGIG (reference sequence). This chain's CDR3 is CAWSGATGGSEQYF. CDR3 coding DNA: TGTGCCTGGAGTGGTGCCACAGGGGGCTCCGAGCAGTACTTC.

The DNA for the CDR3 is TGTGCCAGCAGTTTACACGGACGGAACCAAGAGACCCAGTACTTC. This encodes CASSLHGRNQETQYF. V is TRBV27 and J is TRBJ2-5; D is uncertain. Germline V lookup: CDR1 MNHEY, CDR2 SMNVEV (reference sequence). With 2 bases removed from V and 0 bases from J, the gap between germline ends came to 10 bases. This CDR3 has 15 amino acids.

This rearrangement joins TRBV19 to TRBJ2-5; D call uncertain. The germline V gene encodes CDR1 LNHDA and CDR2 SQIVND (reference sequence). The CDR3 contains 13 residues. Trimming left V 3 bases short and J 4 bases short, with 9 bases between. CDR3 coding DNA: TGTGCCAGTAGTATCGGGTTAGTAGAGACCCAGTACTTC. Amino acid sequence: CASSIGLVETQYF.

J is TRBJ1-2 and V is TRBV5-4; no definite D call. Germline V CDR1 and CDR2: SGHNT, YYREEE (reference sequence). V lost 2 bases to trimming and J lost 7 bases, with 6 bases between them. The CDR3 has 11 amino acids. DNA of the CDR3: TGTGCCAGCAGCTTTTCTTCTGGCTACACCTTC. Encoded protein: CASSFSSGYTF.

The chain combines TRBV18 with TRBJ1-4; TRBD1 is a possible D gene (5 bases). The CDR3 runs 15 residues. Germline V gene data show CDR1 as KGHSH and CDR2 as LQKENI. V was clipped by 2 bases and J by 8 bases, with 15 bases between them. CDR3 residues: CASSPRQTQGEKLFF. CDR3 DNA: TGTGCCAGCTCACCAAGACAGACCCAAGGGGAAAAACTGTTTTTT.

A single count supports this clone. The chain recombines TRBV29-1 with TRBJ1-4, with 9 bases identical to TRBD1. The germline V gene encodes CDR1 SQVTM and CDR2 ANQGSEA. The CDR3 contains 14 residues. Trimming cost V 4 bases and J 7 bases; bases outside gene matches: 7. As DNA, the CDR3 is TGCAGCGTTGTTACAGGGGGCGGAGGTGAAAAACTGTTTTTT. This sequence encodes CSVVTGGGGEKLFF.

The chain carries TRBV28 and TRBJ2-1, with D hard to call. CDR3 size: 16 residues. CDR1 is MDHEN and CDR2 is SYDVKM in the germline V gene. The V end was cut by 6 bases, the J end by 0 bases, with 15 bases between. In DNA form, the CDR3 reads TGTGCCAGCAGCCCCATTCCAAAGAGCTCCTACAATGAGCAGTTCTTC. Its translation is CASSPIPKSSYNEQFF.

The chain combines TRBV6-1 with TRBJ2-1; 7 positions match TRBD2. Germline CDR1 and CDR2: MNHNS and SASEGT. The V and J ends lost 6 bases and 7 bases, in that order; junction bases with no gene match: 9. The CDR3 consists of 14 residues. The CDR3 here is CASRGGVVWNEQFF. The CDR3 DNA follows: TGTGCCAGCAGGGGGGGGGTAGTGTGGAATGAGCAGTTCTTC.

The chain uses TRBV28 and TRBJ2-2; the match to TRBD1 covers 8 bases. CDR1 MDHEN and CDR2 SYDVKM come from the germline V gene. V lost 4 bases, J lost 10 bases, and 11 bases stayed unmatched. This CDR3 contains 15 residues. CDR3 protein: CASSWTGLRAEELFF. In nucleotides, the CDR3 is TGTGCCAGCAGTTGGACAGGGCTTCGCGCCGAGGAGCTGTTTTTT.

J is TRBJ1-1 and V is TRBV10-3; D is perhaps TRBD1 (5 bases). V was trimmed by 7 bases and J by 1 base, leaving 10 bases between them. This CDR3 spans 13 amino acids. In germline, CDR1 is ENHRY, CDR2 SYGVKD. The CDR3 region is CAITSQENTEAFF. For the CDR3, the DNA is TGTGCCATCACCTCACAGGAGAACACTGAAGCTTTCTTT.

The chain combines TRBV6-1 with TRBJ1-2; 9 nucleotides align to TRBD1. The V segment lost 5 bases and the J segment 7 bases; nucleotides outside the gene matches: 11. From germline, CDR1 is MNHNS and CDR2 SASEGT. The CDR3 is made up of 15 amino acids. The CDR3 sequence is CASSLQGQGLGGYTF. The DNA of the CDR3 is TGTGCCAGCAGTTTGCAAGGACAGGGGCTGGGTGGCTACACCTTC.